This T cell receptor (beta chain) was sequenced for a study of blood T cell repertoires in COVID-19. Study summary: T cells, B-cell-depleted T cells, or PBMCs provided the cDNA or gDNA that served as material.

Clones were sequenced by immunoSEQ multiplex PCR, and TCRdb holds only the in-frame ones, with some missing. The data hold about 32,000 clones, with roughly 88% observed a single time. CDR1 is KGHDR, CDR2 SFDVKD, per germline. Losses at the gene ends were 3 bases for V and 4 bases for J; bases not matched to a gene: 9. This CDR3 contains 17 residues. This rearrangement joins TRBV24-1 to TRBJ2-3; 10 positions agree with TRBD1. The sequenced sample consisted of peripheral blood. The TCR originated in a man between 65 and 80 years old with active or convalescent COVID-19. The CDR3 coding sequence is TGTGCCACCAGTGATACTCCGGGACAGGGGTTCGCAGATACGCAGTATTTT. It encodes CATSDTPGQGFADTQYF.